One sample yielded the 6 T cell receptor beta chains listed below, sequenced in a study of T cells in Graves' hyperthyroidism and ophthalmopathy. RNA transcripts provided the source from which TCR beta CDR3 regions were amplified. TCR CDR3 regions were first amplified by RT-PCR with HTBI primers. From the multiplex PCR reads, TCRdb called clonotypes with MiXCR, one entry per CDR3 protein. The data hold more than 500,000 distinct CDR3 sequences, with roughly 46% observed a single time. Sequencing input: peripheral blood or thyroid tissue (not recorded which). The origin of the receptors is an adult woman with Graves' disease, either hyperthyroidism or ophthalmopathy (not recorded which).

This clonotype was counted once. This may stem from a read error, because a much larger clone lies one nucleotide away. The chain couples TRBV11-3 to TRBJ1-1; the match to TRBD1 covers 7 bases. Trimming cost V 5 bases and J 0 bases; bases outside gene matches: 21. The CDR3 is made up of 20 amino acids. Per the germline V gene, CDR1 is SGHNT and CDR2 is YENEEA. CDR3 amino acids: CASSRTDHRGSTLMNTEAFF. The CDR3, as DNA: TGTGCCAGCAGCCGTACCGACCACAGGGGCTCTACGTTAATGAACACTGAAGCTTTCTTT.

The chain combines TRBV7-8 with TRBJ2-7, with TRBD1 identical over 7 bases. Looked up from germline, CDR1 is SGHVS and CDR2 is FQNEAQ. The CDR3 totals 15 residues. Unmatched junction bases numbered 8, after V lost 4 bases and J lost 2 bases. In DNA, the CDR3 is TGTGCCAGCAGCTCCAGACGGGACAGACCCTACGAGCAGTACTTC. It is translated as CASSSRRDRPYEQYF. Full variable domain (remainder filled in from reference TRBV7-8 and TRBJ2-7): GAGVSQSPRYKVAKRGQDVALRCDPISGHVSLFWYQQALGQGPEFLTYFQNEAQLDKSGLPSDRFFAERPEGSVSTLKIQRTQQEDSAVYLCASSSRRDRPYEQYFGPGTRLTVT.

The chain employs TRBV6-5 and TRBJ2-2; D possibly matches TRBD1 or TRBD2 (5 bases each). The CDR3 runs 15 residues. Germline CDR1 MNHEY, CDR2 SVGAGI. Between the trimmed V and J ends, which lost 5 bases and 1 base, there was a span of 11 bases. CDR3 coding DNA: TGTGCCAGCAGTCGTGGGACCCAGAACACCGGGGAGCTGTTTTTT. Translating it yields CASSRGTQNTGELFF.

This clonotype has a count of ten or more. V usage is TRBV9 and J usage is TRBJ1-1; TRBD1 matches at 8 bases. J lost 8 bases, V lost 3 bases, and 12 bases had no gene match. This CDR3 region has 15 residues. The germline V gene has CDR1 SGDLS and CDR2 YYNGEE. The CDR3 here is CASSEGTGNRPEAFF. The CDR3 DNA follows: TGTGCCAGCAGCGAAGGGACAGGCAACCGACCCGAAGCTTTCTTT.

CDR3 residues: CASSSDGRTGLYVGYTF. CDR3 nucleotide sequence: TGTGCCAGCAGCTCGGATGGGAGGACAGGGCTCTATGTCGGCTACACCTTC. This chain links TRBV11-1 with TRBJ1-2; 8 bases line up with TRBD1. From germline, CDR1 is SGHAT and CDR2 FQDESV (reference sequence). This CDR3 has 17 amino acids. V lost 4 bases and J lost 8; bases outside the gene matches: 18.

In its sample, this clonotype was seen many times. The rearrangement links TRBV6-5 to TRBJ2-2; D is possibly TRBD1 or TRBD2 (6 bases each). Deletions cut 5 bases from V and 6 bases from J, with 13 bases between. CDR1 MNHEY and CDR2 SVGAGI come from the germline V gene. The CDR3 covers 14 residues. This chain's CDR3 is CASSPPGGAGELFF. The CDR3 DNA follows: TGTGCCAGCAGTCCACCCGGGGGCGCCGGGGAGCTGTTTTTT.